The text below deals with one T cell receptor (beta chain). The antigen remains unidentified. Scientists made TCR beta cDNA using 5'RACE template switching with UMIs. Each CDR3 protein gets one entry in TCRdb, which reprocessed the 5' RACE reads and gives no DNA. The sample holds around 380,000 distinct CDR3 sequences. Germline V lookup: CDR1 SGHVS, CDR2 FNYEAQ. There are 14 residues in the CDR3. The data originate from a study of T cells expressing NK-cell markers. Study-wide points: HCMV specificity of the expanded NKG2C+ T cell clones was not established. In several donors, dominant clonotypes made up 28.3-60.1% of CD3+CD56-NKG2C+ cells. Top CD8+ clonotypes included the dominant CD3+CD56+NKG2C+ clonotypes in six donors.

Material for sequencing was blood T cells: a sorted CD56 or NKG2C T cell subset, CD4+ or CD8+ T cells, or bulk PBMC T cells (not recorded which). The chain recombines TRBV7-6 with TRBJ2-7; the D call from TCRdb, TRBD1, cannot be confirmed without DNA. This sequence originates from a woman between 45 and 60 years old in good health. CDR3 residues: CASSRTTGSHEQYF.